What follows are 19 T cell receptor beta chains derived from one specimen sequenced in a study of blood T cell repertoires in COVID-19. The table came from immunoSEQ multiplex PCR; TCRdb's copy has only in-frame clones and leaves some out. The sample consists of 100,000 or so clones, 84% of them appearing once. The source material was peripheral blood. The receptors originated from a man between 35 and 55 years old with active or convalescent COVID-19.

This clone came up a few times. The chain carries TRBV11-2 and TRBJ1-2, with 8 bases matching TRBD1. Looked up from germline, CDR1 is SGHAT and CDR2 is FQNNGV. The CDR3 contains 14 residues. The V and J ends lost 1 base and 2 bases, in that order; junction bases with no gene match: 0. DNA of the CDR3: TGTGCCAGCAGCTTAGGGACAGGGAACTATGGCTACACCTTC. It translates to CASSLGTGNYGYTF.

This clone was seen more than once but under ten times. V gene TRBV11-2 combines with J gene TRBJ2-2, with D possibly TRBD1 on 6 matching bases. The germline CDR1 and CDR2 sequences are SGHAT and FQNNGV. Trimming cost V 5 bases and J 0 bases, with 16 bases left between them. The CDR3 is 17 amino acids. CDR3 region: CASSPRAGASNTGELFF. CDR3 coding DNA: TGTGCCAGCAGCCCGAGGGCAGGGGCATCGAACACCGGGGAGCTGTTTTTT.

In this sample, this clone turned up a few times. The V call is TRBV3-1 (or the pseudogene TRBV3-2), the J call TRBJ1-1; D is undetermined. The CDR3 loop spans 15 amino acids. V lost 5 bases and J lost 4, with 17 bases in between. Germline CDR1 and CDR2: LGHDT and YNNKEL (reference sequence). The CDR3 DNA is TGTGCCAGCAGCTCCCGGGCCCGCGGGTCCACTGAAGCTTTCTTT. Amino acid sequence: CASSSRARGSTEAFF.

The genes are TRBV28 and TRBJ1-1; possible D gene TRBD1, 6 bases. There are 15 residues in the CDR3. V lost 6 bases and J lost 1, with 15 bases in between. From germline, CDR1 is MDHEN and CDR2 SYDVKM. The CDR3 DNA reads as TGTGCCAGCAGAACAACGGGACACCCGAACACTGAAGCTTTCTTT. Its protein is CASRTTGHPNTEAFF.

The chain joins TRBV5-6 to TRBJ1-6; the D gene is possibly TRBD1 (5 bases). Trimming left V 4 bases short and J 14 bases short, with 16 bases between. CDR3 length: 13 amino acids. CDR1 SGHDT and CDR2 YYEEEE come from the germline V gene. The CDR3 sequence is CASSATGLEALHF. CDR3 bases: TGTGCCAGCAGCGCAACAGGTCTTGAGGCCCTCCACTTT.

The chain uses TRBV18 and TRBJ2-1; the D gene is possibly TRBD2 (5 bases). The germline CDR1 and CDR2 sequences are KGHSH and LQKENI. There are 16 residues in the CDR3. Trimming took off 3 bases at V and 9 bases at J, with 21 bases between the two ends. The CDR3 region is CASSPPASPSYLEQFF. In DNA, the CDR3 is TGTGCCAGCTCACCCCCGGCTAGCCCAAGTTATCTTGAGCAGTTCTTC.

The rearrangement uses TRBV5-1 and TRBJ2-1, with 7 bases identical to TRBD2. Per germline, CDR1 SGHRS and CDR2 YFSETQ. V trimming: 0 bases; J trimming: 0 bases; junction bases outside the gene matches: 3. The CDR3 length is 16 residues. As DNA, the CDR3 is TGCGCCAGCAGCTTGGTTGCGGGAGTCTCCTACAATGAGCAGTTCTTC. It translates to CASSLVAGVSYNEQFF.

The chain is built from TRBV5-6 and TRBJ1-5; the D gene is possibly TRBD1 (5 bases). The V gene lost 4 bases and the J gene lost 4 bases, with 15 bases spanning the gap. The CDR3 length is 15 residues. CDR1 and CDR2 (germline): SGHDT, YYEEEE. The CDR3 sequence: CASSPSGTQNQPQHF. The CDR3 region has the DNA TGTGCCAGCAGCCCATCCGGGACTCAAAATCAGCCCCAGCATTTT.

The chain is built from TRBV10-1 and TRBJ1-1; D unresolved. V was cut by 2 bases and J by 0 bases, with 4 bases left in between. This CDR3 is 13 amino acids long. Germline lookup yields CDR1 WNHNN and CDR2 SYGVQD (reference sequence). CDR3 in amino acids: CASSELMNTEAFF. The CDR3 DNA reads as TGCGCCAGCAGTGAGCTAATGAACACTGAAGCTTTCTTT.

The CDR3 DNA sequence: TGCGCCAGCAGCCAAGATCTTGTGGCAGAGCAGTTCTTC. It encodes CASSQDLVAEQFF. The rearrangement uses TRBV4-3 and TRBJ2-1; D not certain. CDR3 size: 13 residues. The V gene lost 0 bases and the J gene lost 10 bases, with 10 bases spanning the gap. The germline gives CDR1 LGHNA, CDR2 YSLEER.

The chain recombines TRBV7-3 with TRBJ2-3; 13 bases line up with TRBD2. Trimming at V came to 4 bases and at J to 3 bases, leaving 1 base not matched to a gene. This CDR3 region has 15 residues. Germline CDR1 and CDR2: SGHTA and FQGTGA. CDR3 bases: TGTGCCAGCAGCTCGGGACTAGCGGGGACAGATACGCAGTATTTT. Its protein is CASSSGLAGTDTQYF.

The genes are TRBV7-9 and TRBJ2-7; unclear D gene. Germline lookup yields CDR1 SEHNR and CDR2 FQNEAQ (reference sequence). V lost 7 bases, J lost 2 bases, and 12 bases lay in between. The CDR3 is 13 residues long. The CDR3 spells CASKSDKTYEQYF. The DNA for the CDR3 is TGTGCCAGCAAATCTGACAAGACCTACGAGCAGTACTTC.

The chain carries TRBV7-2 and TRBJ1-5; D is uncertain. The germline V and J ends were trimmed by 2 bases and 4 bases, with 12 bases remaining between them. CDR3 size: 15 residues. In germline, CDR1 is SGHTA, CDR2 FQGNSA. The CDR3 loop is CASSLSRGQNQPQHF. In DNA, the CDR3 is TGTGCCAGCAGCTTATCCCGCGGGCAGAATCAGCCCCAGCATTTT.

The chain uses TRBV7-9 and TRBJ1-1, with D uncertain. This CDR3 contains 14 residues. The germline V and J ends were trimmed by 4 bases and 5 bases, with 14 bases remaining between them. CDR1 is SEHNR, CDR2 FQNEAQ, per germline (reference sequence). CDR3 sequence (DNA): TGTGCCAGCAGCTCCGACACGGTAAGGACTGAAGCTTTCTTT. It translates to CASSSDTVRTEAFF.

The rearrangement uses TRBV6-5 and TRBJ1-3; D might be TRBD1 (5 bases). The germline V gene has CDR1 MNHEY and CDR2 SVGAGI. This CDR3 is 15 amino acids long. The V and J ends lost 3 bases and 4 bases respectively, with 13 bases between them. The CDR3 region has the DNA TGTGCCAGCAGTTATAGGGGCTTTCAAGGAAACACCATATATTTT. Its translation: CASSYRGFQGNTIYF.

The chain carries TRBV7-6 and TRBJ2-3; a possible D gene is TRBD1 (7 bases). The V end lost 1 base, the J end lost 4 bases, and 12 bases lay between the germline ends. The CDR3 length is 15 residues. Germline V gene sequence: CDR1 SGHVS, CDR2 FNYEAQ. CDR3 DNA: TGTGCCAGCAGCTTAGGTGGAGGGGGCCCAGATACGCAGTATTTT. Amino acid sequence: CASSLGGGGPDTQYF.

CDR3 loop: CASSPRDRGYGYTF. DNA for the CDR3: TGTGCCAGCTCACCCCGGGACAGGGGCTATGGCTACACCTTC. The chain recombines TRBV18 with TRBJ1-2; 10 bases are a match to TRBD1. The CDR3 totals 14 residues. The germline V gene has CDR1 KGHSH and CDR2 LQKENI. Trimming took 3 bases from V and 4 from J; bases not matched to a gene: 2.

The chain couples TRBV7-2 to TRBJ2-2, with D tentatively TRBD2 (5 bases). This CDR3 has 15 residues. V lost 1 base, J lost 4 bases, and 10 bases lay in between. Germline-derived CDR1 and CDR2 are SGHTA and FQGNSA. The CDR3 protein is CASSLGGRSTGELFF. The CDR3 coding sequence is TGTGCCAGCAGCTTAGGCGGGCGCTCCACCGGGGAGCTGTTTTTT. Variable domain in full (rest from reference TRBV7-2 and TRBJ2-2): GAGVSQSPSNKVTEKGKDVELRCDPISGHTALYWYRQSLGQGLEFLIYFQGNSAPDKSGLPSDRFSAERTGGSVSTLTIQRTQQEDSAVYLCASSLGGRSTGELFFGEGSRLTVL.

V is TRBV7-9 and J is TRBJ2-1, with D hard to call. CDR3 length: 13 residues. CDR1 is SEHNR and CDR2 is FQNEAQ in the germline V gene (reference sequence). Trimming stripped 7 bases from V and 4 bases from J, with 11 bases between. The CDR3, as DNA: TGTGCCAGCACTGAGCCCCCTTACAATGAGCAGTTCTTC. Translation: CASTEPPYNEQFF.